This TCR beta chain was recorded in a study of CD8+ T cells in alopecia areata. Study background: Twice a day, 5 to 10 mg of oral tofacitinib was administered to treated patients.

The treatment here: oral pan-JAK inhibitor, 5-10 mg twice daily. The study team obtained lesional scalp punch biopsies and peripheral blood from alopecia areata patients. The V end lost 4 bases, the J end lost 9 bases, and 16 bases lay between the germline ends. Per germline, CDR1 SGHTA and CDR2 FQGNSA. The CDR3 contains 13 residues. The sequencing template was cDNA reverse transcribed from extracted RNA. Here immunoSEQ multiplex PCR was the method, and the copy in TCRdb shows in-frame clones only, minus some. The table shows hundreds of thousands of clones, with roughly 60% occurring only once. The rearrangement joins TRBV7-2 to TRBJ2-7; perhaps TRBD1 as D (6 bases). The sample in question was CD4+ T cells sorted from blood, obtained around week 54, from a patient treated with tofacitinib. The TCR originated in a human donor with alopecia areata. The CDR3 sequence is CASSSRQVFGQYF. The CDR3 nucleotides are TGTGCCAGCAGCTCCCGACAGGTTTTCGGGCAGTACTTC.